Listed below are T cell receptor beta chains from one sample, sequenced in a study of graft-versus-host responses after intestinal transplantation. The method was immunoSEQ multiplex PCR; TCRdb's version includes in-frame clones alone and lacks a portion of them. This table holds tens of thousands of clones, roughly nine tenths found once. What these receptors recognize is not known. The material was unstimulated CD8+ T cells sorted from spleen or lymph node cells, obtained before intestinal transplant. The receptors stem from a human donor who received an intestinal transplant. CDR3s include the opening cysteine and the closing phenylalanine or tryptophan. A D gene is named only where the DNA matches it firmly. Only some rows state a clone size, as once, few, many or a class for expanded clones.

>NA|NA|TRBJ2-7|TRBV10-2
TGCGCCAGCAGTGAGGCTCTAGGGAGATACGAGCAGTACTTC
CASSEALGRYEQYF
>TRBD1|NA|TRBJ1-1|TRBV7-9
TGTGCCAGCAGCTCCCTCGGGACAGGGGAGAAGAACACTGAAGCTTTCTTT
CASSSLGTGEKNTEAFF
>TRBD1|NA|TRBJ1-4|TRBV27
TGTGCCAGCAGTCGGGGACAGGAGGGTGAAAAACTGTTTTTT
CASSRGQEGEKLFF
>NA|NA|TRBJ1-2|TRBV21-1
TGTGCCAGCAGCAAAGATGGCGGCAGCCTTTTC
CASSKDGGSLF
>TRBD1|once|TRBJ2-1|TRBV2
TGTGCCGGGCGGACAGGGGCGGACAATGAGCAGTTCTTC
CAGRTGADNEQFF
>TRBD1|NA|TRBJ1-2|TRBV9
TGTGCCAGCAGCCCTTTTCCGGGACAGGGGATGGGCTATGGCTACACCTTC
CASSPFPGQGMGYGYTF
>TRBD1|few|TRBJ1-1|TRBV30
TGTGCCTGGAGCTCCGGGACAGGGCTTGCTGAAGCTTTCTTT
CAWSSGTGLAEAFF
>NA|NA|TRBJ1-5|TRBV19
TGTGCCAGTACCTACGACAAGACCAATCAGCCCCAGCATTTT
CASTYDKTNQPQHF
>NA|NA|TRBJ1-1|TRBV30
TGTGCCTGGAGTGAAGGGACTAGCATTCGAGCTTTCTTT
CAWSEGTSIRAFF
>NA|NA|TRBJ2-1|TRBV27
TGTGCCAGCAGGGACTACTCCTTAGTCAATGAGCAGTTCTTC
CASRDYSLVNEQFF
>NA|NA|TRBJ1-2|TRBV11-3
TGTGCCAGCAGCTCCGAAATCCCCGGGGGGGGCGCCGACTATGGCTACACCTTC
CASSSEIPGGGADYGYTF
>TRBD1|NA|TRBJ1-4|TRBV7-2
TGTGCCAGCAGCTTAAGTAGACACAGGGGTGAAAAACTGTTTTTT
CASSLSRHRGEKLFF
>NA|NA|TRBJ2-4|TRBV7-6
TGTGCCAGCAGCTTAGGTGGGGGGGCCCAAAACATTCAGTACTTC
CASSLGGGAQNIQYF
>NA|NA|TRBJ1-2|TRBV4-1
TGCGCCAGCAGCCGATTAGGGGGTGAATGGTATGGCTACACCTTC
CASSRLGGEWYGYTF
>TRBD1|NA|TRBJ2-5|TRBV7-9
TGTGCCAGCAGCCCTCCCAGGGGGGAGACCCAGTACTTC
CASSPPRGETQYF
>TRBD2|NA|TRBJ2-3|TRBV5-1
TGCGCCAGCAGCTTGGCAACACTAGCGGCCCGCACAGATACGCAGTATTTT
CASSLATLAARTDTQYF
>NA|NA|TRBJ1-1|TRBV6-5
TGTGCCAGCAGCTCCCAGGGGACGAACACTGAAGCTTTCTTT
CASSSQGTNTEAFF
>TRBD1|NA|TRBJ2-1|TRBV5-1
TGCGCCAGCAGCTTGGGTGTGGTGATTGGGACAGGATCCTACAATGAGCAGTTCTTC
CASSLGVVIGTGSYNEQFF
>NA|once|TRBJ1-5|TRBV19
TGTGCCAGTAGTATAAGCAGGAGCAATCAGCCCCAGCATTTT
CASSISRSNQPQHF
>TRBD1|NA|TRBJ2-5|TRBV6-6
TGTGCCAGCAGCCCCGACAGGGGGGAGACCCAGTACTTC
CASSPDRGETQYF
>NA|NA|TRBJ1-1|TRBV6-5
TGTGCCAGCAGTGTAGGGACAACGACTGAAGCTTTCTTT
CASSVGTTTEAFF
>NA|NA|TRBJ2-1|TRBV7-2
TGTGCCAGCAGGGGAGTGGGTCCCAATGAGCAGTTCTTC
CASRGVGPNEQFF
>TRBD2|NA|TRBJ2-1|TRBV10-1
TGCGCCAGCAGTGATCTGGCTAGCGGGAGAAACTCCTACAATGAGCAGTTCTTC
CASSDLASGRNSYNEQFF
>NA|NA|TRBJ2-7|TRBV4-1
TGCGCCAGCAGCCAAACTCTAGCTTCCTACGAGCAGTACTTC
CASSQTLASYEQYF
>NA|NA|TRBJ2-7|TRBV28
TGTGCCAGCAGTTCCGGACATTCCTACGAGCAGTACTTC
CASSSGHSYEQYF
>NA|NA|TRBJ2-5|TRBV7-8
TGTGCCAGCAGCTTTCCCGGACAGGGAGGGGGAGAGACCCAGTACTTC
CASSFPGQGGGETQYF
>NA|NA|TRBJ1-3|TRBV28
TGTGCCAGCAGTTTAGTTGGGCGATCCGGAAACACCATATATTTT
CASSLVGRSGNTIYF
>NA|NA|TRBJ1-2|TRBV7-9
TGTGCCAGCAGCTTAGGTACAGGTTGGGAGGATGGCTACACCTTC
CASSLGTGWEDGYTF
>NA|few|TRBJ1-1|TRBV6-5
TGTGCCAGCAGTTTCAGGGGCACTGAAGCTTTCTTT
CASSFRGTEAFF
>TRBD2|NA|TRBJ2-3|TRBV29-1
TGCAGCGTTGGAGGGTTCAGCGGGAGGACAGATACGCAGTATTTT
CSVGGFSGRTDTQYF
>NA|NA|TRBJ1-1|TRBV5-1
TGCGCCAGCAGCTTGGAAGGGAGCACAACTGAAGCTTTCTTT
CASSLEGSTTEAFF
>NA|NA|TRBJ1-2|TRBV29-1
TGCAGCGTGACCCTGTTTGGACAGACAAACTATGGCTACACCTTC
CSVTLFGQTNYGYTF
>TRBD1|NA|TRBJ1-5|TRBV5-5
TGTGCCAGCAGCCCGGGACAGGGGCTCGGTCAGCCCCAGCATTTT
CASSPGQGLGQPQHF
>TRBD2|NA|TRBJ2-1|TRBV5-6
TGTGCCAGCAGCTACGGACTAGTTCTCTACGTTCTGAATGAGCAGTTCTTC
CASSYGLVLYVLNEQFF
>NA|NA|TRBJ2-7|TRBV5-6
TGTGCCAGCAGCTTGACCGGTGCCTACGAGCAGTACTTC
CASSLTGAYEQYF
>TRBD1|NA|TRBJ1-2|TRBV5-5
TGTGCCAGCAGCTTGGGACAGGGCCCCTATGGCTACACCTTC
CASSLGQGPYGYTF
>TRBD1|NA|TRBJ2-7|TRBV7-8
TGTGCCAGCAGCGCACCGGGACAGGGTAACTACGAGCAGTACTTC
CASSAPGQGNYEQYF
>NA|once|TRBJ2-2|TRBV4-1
TGCGCCAGCAGCTTGGGGCCGGCCACGAACACCGGGGAGCTGTTTTTT
CASSLGPATNTGELFF
>TRBD1|NA|TRBJ1-2|TRBV10-3
TGTGCCATCAGTGAGCGAAGGACAGGTCGGGGCTACACCTTC
CAISERRTGRGYTF
>TRBD2|NA|TRBJ2-3|TRBV9
TGTGCCAGCAGCGTAGAAGCGGGAGGAGATGCAGATACGCAGTATTTT
CASSVEAGGDADTQYF
>TRBD2|NA|TRBJ2-1|TRBV9
TGTGCCAGCAGCATTAGCGGGGGGGCGCCCAATGAGCAGTTCTTC
CASSISGGAPNEQFF
>NA|NA|TRBJ2-7|TRBV6-1
TGTGCCAGCAGTGAAGAAGAGACAGGTGGCTACGAGCAGTACTTC
CASSEEETGGYEQYF
>TRBD2|NA|TRBJ2-3|TRBV7-6
TGTGCCAGCAGCGGTAGCGGGGGGCCCGATACGCAGTATTTT
CASSGSGGPDTQYF
>TRBD1|NA|TRBJ2-2|TRBV9
TGTGCCAGCAGCCCCCGGGACAGGGCTTACACCGGGGAGCTGTTTTTT
CASSPRDRAYTGELFF
>NA|NA|TRBJ1-1|TRBV5-4
TGTGCCAGCAGCTTACCCCCGGGAGACAACACTGAAGCTTTCTTT
CASSLPPGDNTEAFF
>NA|NA|TRBJ2-1|TRBV5-1
TGCGCCAGCAGCTTTCAACAGGGTGCCGACAATGAGCAGTTCTTC
CASSFQQGADNEQFF
>NA|NA|TRBJ2-1|TRBV5-4
TGTGCCAGCAGCTCGCGGGGAGACTACAATGAGCAGTTCTTC
CASSSRGDYNEQFF
>NA|NA|TRBJ2-1|TRBV2
TGTGCCAGCAGTGAAATTGGTGAGTTTTCCTACAATGAGCAGTTCTTC
CASSEIGEFSYNEQFF